The 24 T cell receptor beta chains below all came from one sample that was sequenced in a study of long-term antiretroviral therapy in people with HIV. Version v3.0 of the immunoSEQ assay was performed at survey level. The method was immunoSEQ multiplex PCR; TCRdb's version includes in-frame clones alone and lacks a portion of them. In the table there are about 20,000 clones, less than 85% of which are singletons. Sequencing was performed on unsorted PBMCs, taken 2.9 years after starting antiretroviral therapy. The receptor source for this set is a woman aged 25-40 years with HIV.

This chain connects TRBV5-1 to TRBJ2-7; D remains ambiguous. The CDR3 has 15 residues. CDR1 and CDR2 (germline): SGHRS, YFSETQ. The V end was cut by 4 bases, the J end by 2 bases, with 16 bases between. The CDR3 reads CASSPNPQVTYEQYF. DNA of the CDR3: TGCGCCAGCAGCCCCAACCCCCAGGTAACCTACGAGCAGTACTTC.

This chain links TRBV5-6 with TRBJ2-2, with D perhaps TRBD1 (6 bases). V lost 3 bases and J lost 1, with 13 bases in between. CDR1 is SGHDT and CDR2 is YYEEEE in the germline V gene. The CDR3 spans 16 residues. The CDR3 nucleotides are TGTGCCAGCAGCTCCCCCGGGACATTGAACACCGGGGAGCTGTTTTTT. Protein sequence: CASSSPGTLNTGELFF.

The chain carries TRBV6-5 and TRBJ2-2, with D possibly TRBD1 on 6 matching bases. The V and J ends lost 6 bases and 6 bases respectively, with 11 bases between them. This CDR3 contains 13 residues. Germline loops: CDR1 MNHEY, CDR2 SVGAGI. CDR3 loop: CASRPRQAGELFF. In DNA form, the CDR3 reads TGTGCCAGCAGACCTAGACAGGCCGGGGAGCTGTTTTTT.

The chain has TRBV2 and TRBJ1-5; 8 nucleotides line up with TRBD1. Looked up from germline, CDR1 is SNHLY and CDR2 is FYNNEI. The V gene end was trimmed by 4 bases and the J gene end by 2 bases; junction bases not matched to a gene: 10. CDR3 length: 17 residues. CDR3 DNA: TGTGCCAGCAGTGTTGGACAGGGATATAGTGGCAATCAGCCCCAGCATTTT. It specifies CASSVGQGYSGNQPQHF. Complete variable domain (other parts from reference TRBV2 and TRBJ1-5): EPEVTQTPSHQVTQMGQEVILRCVPISNHLYFYWYRQILGQKVEFLVSFYNNEISEKSEIFDDQFSVERPDGSNFTLKIRSTKLEDSAMYFCASSVGQGYSGNQPQHFGDGTRLSIL.

This clone was counted between two and nine times. The chain couples TRBV7-8 to TRBJ1-2; 7 bases fit TRBD1. From germline, CDR1 is SGHVS and CDR2 FQNEAQ. V lost 3 bases to trimming and J lost 8 bases; unmatched junction nucleotides: 6. The CDR3 is 13 residues long. CDR3 region: CASSFGAGGGYTF. In DNA form, the CDR3 reads TGTGCCAGCAGCTTTGGGGCAGGGGGAGGCTACACCTTC.

The count of this clone is one. This chain joins TRBV6-5 and TRBJ2-5; D gene ambiguous. Per the germline V gene, CDR1 is MNHEY and CDR2 is SVGAGI. Trimming pared 1 base from V and 5 bases from J, leaving 11 bases between. This CDR3 is 14 amino acids long. CDR3: CASSYWGMEETQYF. As DNA, the CDR3 is TGTGCCAGCAGTTACTGGGGTATGGAGGAGACCCAGTACTTC.

There are a few counts of this clone. This rearrangement joins TRBV13 to TRBJ1-6; tentatively, D is TRBD1 (6 bases). This CDR3 contains 14 residues. The V gene's germline CDR1 is PRHDT and CDR2 FYEKMQ (reference sequence). The V end was cut by 5 bases, the J end by 8 bases, with 13 bases between. This chain's CDR3 is CASSRGGTDSPLHF. For the CDR3, the DNA is TGTGCCAGCAGCCGAGGGGGGACTGATTCACCCCTCCACTTT. Using reference TRBV13 and TRBJ1-6 for the parts outside the CDR3, the full variable domain is AAGVIQSPRHLIKEKRETATLKCYPIPRHDTVYWYQQGPGQDPQFLISFYEKMQSDKGSIPDRFSAQQFSDYHSELNMSSLELGDSALYFCASSRGGTDSPLHFGNGTRLTVT.

The chain is built from TRBV5-4 and TRBJ2-7, with TRBD1 matching 10 bases. Trimming took 4 bases from V and 2 from J; bases not matched to a gene: 6. The CDR3 contains 15 residues. Looked up from germline, CDR1 is SGHNT and CDR2 is YYREEE (reference sequence). CDR3 loop: CASSLGQGGPYEQYF. The DNA for the CDR3 is TGTGCCAGCAGCCTTGGACAGGGGGGACCCTACGAGCAGTACTTC.

In this sample, this clone turned up once. V usage is TRBV23-1 and J usage is TRBJ2-3; D is unresolved. TRBV23-1 is an ORF, and what it does is uncertain. Trimming shortened V by 0 bases and J by 0 bases, and 10 bases separated the two germline ends. This CDR3 has 16 amino acids. Written as DNA, the CDR3 is TGCGCCAGCAGTCAATCTAGCCTGATTAGCACAGATACGCAGTATTTT. It specifies CASSQSSLISTDTQYF.

This CDR3 reads CASSPDSLYGYTF. The CDR3 bases are TGTGCCAGCTCACCAGACAGTCTATATGGCTACACCTTC. The V call is TRBV18, the J call TRBJ1-2; D possibly corresponds to TRBD1 (5 bases). CDR1 and CDR2 (germline): KGHSH, LQKENI. The V end was cut by 2 bases, the J end by 5 bases, with 9 bases between. CDR3 length: 13 amino acids.

This chain uses TRBV2 with TRBJ2-2; D gene unclear. The CDR3 is made up of 14 amino acids. V was pared by 6 bases and J by 0 bases, with 8 bases between. Germline assignment: CDR1 SNHLY and CDR2 FYNNEI. This CDR3 is CASRKSANTGELFF. Here the CDR3 DNA reads TGTGCCAGCAGGAAAAGCGCGAACACCGGGGAGCTGTTTTTT.

The rearrangement joins TRBV5-5 to TRBJ1-1; possibly TRBD1 for D (5 bases). Germline loops: CDR1 SGHKS, CDR2 YYEKEE (reference sequence). Trimming took off 5 bases at V and 1 base at J, with 18 bases between the two ends. This CDR3 is 16 amino acids long. CDR3 amino acids: CASSPQVGQKNTEAFF. The CDR3 DNA follows: TGTGCCAGCAGTCCCCAGGTCGGACAAAAGAACACTGAAGCTTTCTTT.

V and J are TRBV6-5 and TRBJ1-1; no clear D gene. The V end was cut by 2 bases, the J end by 0 bases, with 7 bases between. This CDR3 has 14 amino acids. In germline, CDR1 is MNHEY, CDR2 SVGAGI. This CDR3 is CASSYLRVNTEAFF. The CDR3 DNA is TGTGCCAGCAGTTACCTGCGGGTGAACACTGAAGCTTTCTTT.

This sequence joins TRBV6-1 and TRBJ1-3, with D maybe TRBD1 (6 bases). Germline values: CDR1 MNHNS, CDR2 SASEGT. The CDR3 has 15 amino acids. The germline V and J ends were trimmed by 4 bases and 2 bases, with 12 bases remaining between them. The CDR3 DNA reads TGTGCCAGCAGTGGCCTCCAGGGGACTGGAAACACCATATATTTT. It is translated as CASSGLQGTGNTIYF.

The gene calls are TRBV4-1 and TRBJ1-3; D gene uncertain. The CDR3 has 16 amino acids. Germline CDR1 reads MGHRA; CDR2 reads YSYEKL. V dropped 1 base and J dropped 0 bases, with 10 bases sitting between them. The CDR3 reads CASSQGGRASGNTIYF. Here the CDR3 DNA reads TGCGCCAGCAGCCAAGGTGGGAGGGCCTCTGGAAACACCATATATTTT.

This clone was detected a few times. This chain joins TRBV29-1 and TRBJ1-2, with 8 positions matching TRBD1. With 7 bases clipped from V and 0 bases from J, the junction kept 7 bases outside the gene matches. CDR1 is SQVTM and CDR2 is ANQGSEA in the germline V gene. The CDR3 has 14 residues. CDR3 coding DNA: TGCAGCGCTAAGAACAGGGGGACTAACTATGGCTACACCTTC. Protein sequence: CSAKNRGTNYGYTF.

V usage is TRBV19 and J usage is TRBJ1-2; no definite D call. The germline gives CDR1 LNHDA, CDR2 SQIVND (reference sequence). The V end lost 7 bases, the J end lost 2 bases, and 11 bases lay between the germline ends. The CDR3 totals 13 residues. CDR3 residues: CASINDGNYGYTF. CDR3 in DNA: TGTGCCAGTATCAATGACGGCAACTATGGCTACACCTTC.

The rearrangement links TRBV7-2 to TRBJ2-2, with 13 bases identical to TRBD2. The V segment lost 5 bases and the J segment 2 bases; nucleotides outside the gene matches: 2. Germline CDR1 and CDR2: SGHTA and FQGNSA. The CDR3 is 16 residues long. The CDR3 spells CASSQGLAGNTGELFF. CDR3 in DNA: TGTGCCAGCAGCCAGGGACTAGCGGGAAACACCGGGGAGCTGTTTTTT.

The chain has TRBV28 and TRBJ2-1; 11 bases align to TRBD1. V lost 6 bases to trimming and J lost 7 bases; unmatched junction nucleotides: 8. Germline V CDR1 and CDR2: MDHEN, SYDVKM. The CDR3 is 15 amino acids. This CDR3 is CASSPGQGAKNEQFF. The CDR3 DNA sequence: TGTGCCAGCAGCCCTGGACAGGGGGCCAAAAATGAGCAGTTCTTC.

In DNA, the CDR3 is TGTGCCACTTCCGATTATGGCCCTCCAAGGACAGATACGCAGTATTTT. Protein sequence: CATSDYGPPRTDTQYF. This chain joins TRBV19 and TRBJ2-3; D is uncertain. Trimming left V 10 bases short and J 3 bases short, with 23 bases between. Germline loops: CDR1 LNHDA, CDR2 SQIVND (reference sequence). This CDR3 contains 16 residues.

This clone showed up just a few times. The chain uses TRBV21-1 and TRBJ2-7. TRBV21-1 is an annotated pseudogene. The CDR3 spans 11 residues. In DNA form, the CDR3 reads TGTGCCAGCAGCGCCAGATACGAGCAGTACGTC. It yields the protein CASSARYEQYV.

The chain employs TRBV5-1 and TRBJ1-3; D unresolved. The CDR3 runs 15 residues. Germline V gene lookup returns CDR1 SGHRS and CDR2 YFSETQ. Trimming took off 4 bases at V and 0 bases at J, with 11 bases between the two ends. CDR3 residues: CASSVDFSSGNTIYF. The CDR3, as DNA: TGCGCCAGCAGCGTGGACTTTAGCTCTGGAAACACCATATATTTT.

This sequence joins TRBV5-1 and TRBJ1-6; TRBD1 aligns across 7 bases. CDR3 size: 16 residues. CDR1 SGHRS and CDR2 YFSETQ come from the germline V gene. Trimming at V came to 4 bases and at J to 7 bases, leaving 11 bases not matched to a gene. The CDR3 region is CASSQRQGAGNSPLHF. The CDR3 DNA reads TGCGCCAGCAGCCAAAGACAGGGAGCCGGGAATTCACCCCTCCACTTT. Based on the CDR3 plus reference TRBV5-1 and TRBJ1-6, the full variable domain is KAGVTQTPRYLIKTRGQQVTLSCSPISGHRSVSWYQQTPGQGLQFLFEYFSETQRNKGNFPGRFSGRQFSNSRSEMNVSTLELGDSALYLCASSQRQGAGNSPLHFGNGTRLTVT.

The count of this clone is one. This sequence joins TRBV18 and TRBJ1-6; tentatively, D is TRBD1 (6 bases). V dropped 3 bases and J dropped 4 bases, with 19 bases sitting between them. The CDR3 length is 18 residues. Looked up from germline, CDR1 is KGHSH and CDR2 is LQKENI. CDR3 sequence reads: CASSPGTLTGSYNSPLHF. The DNA for the CDR3 is TGTGCCAGCTCACCCGGGACATTGACAGGATCGTATAATTCACCCCTCCACTTT.